This is a list of T cell receptor beta chains from one sample in a study of cytomegalovirus exposure and HLA in healthy donors. Profiled with immunoSEQ multiplex PCR; TCRdb holds only in-frame clones, not every one. The data contain 180,000 or so clones, around 82% of them singletons. Sequencing used PBMCs. These receptors were obtained from a male donor in good health and CMV-seronegative. The CDR3 runs from the conserved cysteine through the conserved F or W. Each record gives: J gene, D gene, clone size, V gene, CDR3 length, CDR3 DNA, CDR3 protein. D genes are given only for firm matches. Clone size appears in some rows only: once, few, many, or a class for an expanded clone.

>TRBJ1-1|-|-|TRBV25-1|13
TGTGCCAGCATATCATCGGGGGGCACTGAAGCTTTCTTT
CASISSGGTEAFF
>TRBJ2-1|TRBD2|-|TRBV23-1|12
TGCGCCAGCAGGACTAGCCCCCAATCGGAGTTCTTC
CASRTSPQSEFF
>TRBJ2-1|TRBD2|-|TRBV6-6|16
TGTGCCAGCAGTTCGCCCCTAGCGGGGGGGCAGGGTGAGCAGTTCTTC
CASSSPLAGGQGEQFF
>TRBJ2-6|TRBD1|-|TRBV18|16
TGTGCCAGCTCACCCCGGACAGGGTCTGGGGCCAACGTCCTGACTTTC
CASSPRTGSGANVLTF
>TRBJ1-1|-|-|TRBV5-1|14
TGCGCCAGCAGCTTGGGGCCGGAGGGAATGGAGGCTTTCTTT
CASSLGPEGMEAFF
>TRBJ2-1|TRBD2|-|TRBV5-1|15
TGCGCCAGCACCCCTCGGGACTATAATGTCCATGAGCAGTTCTTC
CASTPRDYNVHEQFF
>TRBJ2-1|-|-|TRBV7-6|15
TGTGCCAGCAAGTCCGTTTCGGGAGCGTACAATGAGCAGTTCTTC
CASKSVSGAYNEQFF
>TRBJ1-1|TRBD1|-|TRBV5-1|15
TGCGCCAGCAGCCTGCGGACAGGGAGGAACACTGAAGCTTTCTTT
CASSLRTGRNTEAFF
>TRBJ2-5|TRBD1|-|TRBV2|15
TGTGCCAGCAGTGTTGGAGCAGGGGGCGCGGAGACCCAGTACTTC
CASSVGAGGAETQYF
>TRBJ2-1|-|few|TRBV29-1|15
TGCAGCGTTGAAAATGGTGAGGCACTTAACAATGAGCAGTTCTTC
CSVENGEALNNEQFF
>TRBJ2-2|TRBD2|-|TRBV7-3|15
TGTGCCAGCAGCCCTCCGGGGGGAAACACCGGGGAGCTGTTTTTT
CASSPPGGNTGELFF
>TRBJ2-5|TRBD2|few|TRBV11-2|15
TGTGCCAGCAGCGCCGGACTAGCGGGAGTCGAGACCCAGTACTTC
CASSAGLAGVETQYF
>TRBJ2-7|TRBD1|-|TRBV5-6|14
TGTGCCAGCACCAAGGACAGGCTGACCTACGAGCAGTACTTC
CASTKDRLTYEQYF
>TRBJ2-1|-|-|TRBV11-2|12
TGTGCCAGCAGCGGGGGGACGGGTGAGCAGTTCTTC
CASSGGTGEQFF
>TRBJ2-1|TRBD1|-|TRBV28|16
TGTGCCAGCAGCCCTACCGACAGGGGGAGTTACAATGAGCAGTTCTTC
CASSPTDRGSYNEQFF
>TRBJ1-4|-|once|TRBV18|16
TGTGCCAGTTCACCAATCTGGGAGGGCGGTAATGAAAAACTGTTTTTT
CASSPIWEGGNEKLFF
>TRBJ1-5|-|-|TRBV6-1|14
TGTGCCAGCAGTGCATGGGACATCAGTCAGCCCCAGCATTTT
CASSAWDISQPQHF
>TRBJ1-6|-|few|TRBV7-9|15
TGTGCCAGCACAGGCCAGACCTTTCGAAATTCACCCCTCCACTTT
CASTGQTFRNSPLHF
>TRBJ2-5|-|-|TRBV5-1|14
TGCGCCAGCAGCTTGTCGTCGGGGCAAGAGACCCAGTACTTC
CASSLSSGQETQYF
>TRBJ2-7|TRBD2|-|TRBV4-2|16
TGTGCCAGCAGCCAAGAGCTTCTAGCGGGAGACTACGAGCAGTACTTC
CASSQELLAGDYEQYF
>TRBJ2-2|-|-|TRBV7-3|13
TGTGCCAGCAGCTTAACGCTGGAGGGGGAGCTGTTTTTT
CASSLTLEGELFF
>TRBJ2-1|TRBD2|-|TRBV5-1|15
TGCGCCAGCGCGCGGGGGGGCGAGGATCGCGATGAGCAGTTCTTC
CASARGGEDRDEQFF
>TRBJ1-3|-|-|TRBV28|15
TGTGCCAGCAGTTTTACAGCAAGCTCTGGAAACACCATATATTTT
CASSFTASSGNTIYF
>TRBJ2-1|TRBD2|-|TRBV5-1|17
TGCGCCAGCAGCACTGGAGCCCGTCTAGCGGGGGGCCAGGAGCAGTTCTTC
CASSTGARLAGGQEQFF
>TRBJ1-4|-|-|TRBV18|12
TGTGCCAGCTCACCGGGGGACACAAAACTGTTTTTT
CASSPGDTKLFF
>TRBJ1-1|-|-|TRBV5-6|14
TGTGCCAGCAGCCGCCGGGGGGGAGGGCCTGAAGCTTTCTTT
CASSRRGGGPEAFF
>TRBJ2-1|-|once|TRBV5-1|13
TGCGCCAGCAGCTTCGGCGGGGATAATGAGCAGTTCTTC
CASSFGGDNEQFF
>TRBJ2-5|TRBD2|few|TRBV9|16
TGTGCCAGCAGCGTAGAGGCGGGAGCAATCCAAGAGACCCAGTACTTC
CASSVEAGAIQETQYF
>TRBJ1-1|-|-|TRBV19|13
TGTGCCAGTAGTACCAGGGTTAGCCCTGAAGCTTTCTTT
CASSTRVSPEAFF
>TRBJ2-2|TRBD2|once|TRBV19|16
TGTGCCAGTAGTAGAACTAGCGGGTCGAACACCGGGGAGCTGTTTTTT
CASSRTSGSNTGELFF
>TRBJ2-7|TRBD2|-|TRBV6-5|16
TGTGCCAGCAGTTACTCGACTAGCGGGAGGGCCTACGAGCAGTACTTC
CASSYSTSGRAYEQYF
>TRBJ2-1|TRBD2|once|TRBV10-2|15
TGCGCCAGCAGTGGGGCAGCGGGGGCCTACAATGAGCAGTTCTTC
CASSGAAGAYNEQFF
>TRBJ2-5|-|-|TRBV28|14
TGTGCCAGCAGTCGACTCCAGGGGATGGAGACCCAGTACTTC
CASSRLQGMETQYF